A single TCR beta chain is shown here with its context. Its antigen is not identified. Every patient's tumor was robustly positive for Merkel cell polyomavirus Large T antigen on immunohistochemistry. The CDR3 sequence is 15 residues long. The germline V and J ends were trimmed by 4 bases and 2 bases, with 15 bases remaining between them. Germline V gene lookup returns CDR1 SGHTS and CDR2 YDEGEE. This specimen comes from a study of tumor-infiltrating T cells and Merkel cell polyomavirus. The wider study: The T cells studied were CD8+ and recognized the Merkel cell polyomavirus KLL epitope.

Study findings and constraints: A limitation of this study is its small sample size. MCC-specific survival improved with roughly 1.7-20% versus about 0-0.14% intratumoral KLL-specific T cells.

Only in-frame clones appear in the TCRdb table, and some are missing; sequencing was by immunoSEQ multiplex PCR. The table has around 25,000 clones, roughly 85% seen once; the top ten hold about 2.7%. This rearrangement joins TRBV5-8 to TRBJ1-2, with D possibly being TRBD1 (5 bases). Material for sequencing was lymph node tissue. The TCR sequence derives from a man in his forties or fifties with Merkel cell carcinoma. The CDR3 DNA reads as TGTGCCAGCAGCCCCCGACAGATCACCAACTATGGCTACACCTTC. Translation gives CASSPRQITNYGYTF.